This passage covers 6 T cell receptor beta chains from one sample sequenced in a study of T cell responses to AZD1222 COVID-19 vaccine. Repertoires were generated with immunoSEQ multiplex PCR, while TCRdb's copy carries only in-frame clones and drops some. The sample yields over 100,000 clones, less than 90% seen once. Here the sequenced sample was peripheral blood, taken on day 0 of AZD1222 vaccination. The origin of the receptors is an adult in good health.

The chain joins TRBV5-6 to TRBJ2-7; TRBD2 matches 9 bases. Unmatched junction bases numbered 6, after V lost 1 base and J lost 4 bases. There are 15 residues in the CDR3. Germline CDR1 SGHDT, CDR2 YYEEEE. CDR3: CASSLFSGRGYEQYF. The DNA for the CDR3 is TGTGCCAGCAGCTTGTTTAGCGGGAGAGGGTACGAGCAGTACTTC. Combining the CDR3 with reference TRBV5-6 and TRBJ2-7 gives the whole variable domain DAGVTQSPTHLIKTRGQQVTLRCSPKSGHDTVSWYQQALGQGPQFIFQYYEEEERQRGNFPDRFSGHQFPNYSSELNVNALLLGDSALYLCASSLFSGRGYEQYFGPGTRLTVT.

V usage is TRBV19 and J usage is TRBJ1-1; weak D call: TRBD1 (5 bases). The ends were cut back, 9 bases at V and 7 bases at J, with 18 bases in the middle. The CDR3 covers 13 residues. Germline V gives CDR1 LNHDA, CDR2 SQIVND (reference sequence). CDR3 sequence: CASTRAPYVEAFF. In DNA, the CDR3 is TGTGCCAGCACCAGGGCGCCCTACGTTGAAGCTTTCTTT.

This chain joins TRBV21-1 and TRBJ1-1. TRBV21-1 is noted as a pseudogene. CDR3 length equals 20 residues. CDR3 nucleotides: TGTGCCAGCAGCAAAGAGGTTGGGGAGGGCCCCTGCCCTCGTTTTTTATTAGCTTTCTTT. Amino acids: CASSKEVGEGPCPRFLLAFF.

The rearrangement uses TRBV6-1 and TRBJ2-7; 12 positions agree with TRBD2. This CDR3 comprises 17 residues. Germline trimming cut 4 bases from V and 6 bases from J; bases unmatched to any gene: 13. Germline V gene sequence: CDR1 MNHNS, CDR2 SASEGT. CDR3 amino acids: CASSGGGASGRAREQYF. As DNA, the CDR3 is TGTGCCAGCAGTGGGGGAGGTGCTAGCGGGAGGGCCCGCGAGCAGTACTTC.

The V and J genes are TRBV28 and TRBJ2-1; possibly TRBD2 for D (7 bases). CDR1 and CDR2 (germline): MDHEN, SYDVKM. The CDR3 runs 15 residues. Trimming removed 7 bases from V and 2 bases from J, with 15 bases in between. The DNA for the CDR3 is TGTGCCAGCATCCTTGGGGGGGCACCCTACAATGAGCAGTTCTTC. It specifies CASILGGAPYNEQFF. Complete variable domain (other parts from reference TRBV28 and TRBJ2-1): DVKVTQSSRYLVKRTGEKVFLECVQDMDHENMFWYRQDPGLGLRLIYFSYDVKMKEKGDIPEGYSVSREKKERFSLILESASTNQTSMYLCASILGGAPYNEQFFGPGTRLTVL.

This chain uses TRBV10-3 with TRBJ1-2; 8 bases agree with TRBD1. The germline V gene has CDR1 ENHRY and CDR2 SYGVKD. The ends lost 7 bases at V and 3 bases at J; junction bases unmatched: 1. This CDR3 is built from 12 residues. CDR3 amino acids: CAITGGYYGYTF. CDR3 DNA: TGTGCCATCACAGGGGGCTACTATGGCTACACCTTC.